Below are 26 T cell receptor beta chains sequenced from a single sample in a study of radiation and T cells in renal cell carcinoma. As for time point: baseline pretreatment blood. Treatment given: 15 Gy SBRT to primary tumor, nephrectomy 4 weeks later. Sequencing was performed with immunoSEQ multiplex PCR; in TCRdb, only in-frame clones are kept and a portion is missing. This table holds 70,000 to 95,000 clones, 82% found once. Sequencing used blood, obtained from a patient whose treatment included radiotherapy and nephrectomy. Every receptor here comes from a man aged 55 to 70 with renal cell carcinoma.

The rearrangement uses TRBV19 and TRBJ2-7; 8 nucleotides agree with TRBD2. CDR1 is LNHDA and CDR2 is SQIVND in the germline V gene (reference sequence). V dropped 5 bases and J dropped 2; count of bases not matched to a gene: 11. The CDR3 sequence is 16 residues long. The DNA for the CDR3 is TGTGCCAGTAGTGCTACCGGGACTAGGAGTCCCTACGAGCAGTACTTC. This translates into CASSATGTRSPYEQYF. The whole variable domain, remainder taken from reference TRBV19 and TRBJ2-7, is DGGITQSPKYLFRKEGQNVTLSCEQNLNHDAMYWYRQDPGQGLRLIYYSQIVNDFQKGDIAEGYSVSREKKESFPLTVTSAQKNPTAFYLCASSATGTRSPYEQYFGPGTRLTVT.

This clone was seen only a few times. The chain employs TRBV30 and TRBJ2-3; D unclear. The CDR3 is 12 amino acids. The V gene's germline CDR1 is GTSNPN and CDR2 SVGIG (reference sequence). V lost 2 bases to trimming and J lost 7 bases, with 10 bases between them. In nucleotides, the CDR3 is TGTGCCTGGAGTCCGGACGGGTATACGCAGTATTTT. Translation gives CAWSPDGYTQYF. Variable domain in full (rest from reference TRBV30 and TRBJ2-3): SQTIHQWPATLVQPVGSPLSLECTVEGTSNPNLYWYRQAAGRGLQLLFYSVGIGQISSEVPQNLSASRPQDRQFILSSKKLLLSDSGFYLCAWSPDGYTQYFGPGTRLTVL.

The gene calls are TRBV5-8 and TRBJ1-2, with no clear D. The CDR3 totals 12 residues. Germline values: CDR1 SGHTS, CDR2 YDEGEE. V shed 1 base and J shed 4 bases, with 5 bases lying between them. CDR3 DNA sequence: TGTGCCAGCAGCTTGTGGGCCTATGGCTACACCTTC. It codes for CASSLWAYGYTF.

CDR3 amino acids: CSVSRDLNTEAFF. Here the CDR3 DNA reads TGCAGCGTTTCCAGGGATTTGAACACTGAAGCTTTCTTT. This chain uses TRBV29-1 with TRBJ1-1, with D perhaps matching TRBD1 (5 bases). The CDR3 spans 13 residues. The V end lost 5 bases, the J end lost 0 bases, and 10 bases lay between the germline ends. CDR1 and CDR2 (germline): SQVTM, ANQGSEA. Complete variable domain (other parts from reference TRBV29-1 and TRBJ1-1): SAVISQKPSRDICQRGTSLTIQCQVDSQVTMMFWYRQQPGQSLTLIATANQGSEATYESGFVIDKFPISRPNLTFSTLTVSNMSPEDSSIYLCSVSRDLNTEAFFGQGTRLTVV.

The chain uses TRBV7-7 and TRBJ1-1, with D uncertain. This CDR3 has 13 residues. V lost 5 bases, J lost 0 bases, and 7 bases lay in between. CDR1 and CDR2 from the germline V gene are SSHAT and FNYEAQ (reference sequence). CDR3 nucleotide sequence: TGTGCCAGCAGCCTTGATATGAACACTGAAGCTTTCTTT. It is translated as CASSLDMNTEAFF. The full variable domain, in which reference TRBV7-7 and TRBJ1-1 provide the parts outside the CDR3, is GAGVSQSPRYKVTKRGQDVTLRCDPISSHATLYWYQQALGQGPEFLTYFNYEAQPDKSGLPSDRFSAERPEGSISTLTIQRTEQRDSAMYRCASSLDMNTEAFFGQGTRLTVV.

This clone was seen a handful of times. CDR3 amino acids: CASSRTGWRTEAFF. In DNA form, the CDR3 reads TGTGCCAGCAGCAGAACAGGGTGGAGGACTGAAGCTTTCTTT. The V and J genes are TRBV28 and TRBJ1-1; a possible D gene is TRBD1 (6 bases). Per germline, CDR1 MDHEN and CDR2 SYDVKM. This CDR3 is built from 14 residues. V lost 6 bases and J 5 bases, leaving 16 bases between the germline ends.

The rearrangement links TRBV7-3 to TRBJ2-1; either TRBD1 or TRBD2 may supply D (5 bases each). The CDR3 runs to 14 residues. Germline-derived CDR1 and CDR2 are SGHTA and FQGTGA. V lost 5 bases, J lost 8 bases, and 16 bases lay in between. The CDR3, as DNA: TGTGCCAGCAGCCCTGCGGGCAGGGTAGATGAGCAGTTCTTC. This sequence encodes CASSPAGRVDEQFF.

This sequence joins TRBV7-2 and TRBJ1-5, with D possibly TRBD1 on 5 matching bases. V was pared by 1 base and J by 4 bases, with 11 bases between. Germline V CDR1 and CDR2: SGHTA, FQGNSA. The length of the CDR3 is 15 residues. CDR3 amino acids: CASSLDIRVNQPQHF. Here the CDR3 DNA reads TGTGCCAGCAGCTTAGATATCAGGGTGAATCAGCCCCAGCATTTT.

Many counts were recorded for this clone. The genes are TRBV6-5 and TRBJ1-2; the D gene is possibly TRBD1 (5 bases). CDR1 MNHEY and CDR2 SVGAGI come from the germline V gene. Trimming removed 8 bases at V and 5 bases at J, with 9 bases between. This CDR3 region has 11 residues. The CDR3 protein is CASRDAYGYTF. CDR3 nucleotides: TGTGCCAGCCGGGACGCTTATGGCTACACCTTC.

The genes are TRBV7-9 and TRBJ1-2; D gene uncertain. The CDR3 spans 14 residues. CDR1 and CDR2 from the germline V gene are SEHNR and FQNEAQ (reference sequence). The V and J ends lost 3 bases and 8 bases respectively, with 16 bases between them. The CDR3 DNA sequence: TGTGCCAGCAGCTTCGACATCGTCGGTGGGGGCTACACCTTC. It is translated as CASSFDIVGGGYTF.

The chain carries TRBV2 and TRBJ2-1; D is possibly TRBD1 or TRBD2 (5 bases each). The CDR3 runs to 16 residues. In germline, CDR1 is SNHLY, CDR2 FYNNEI. V was trimmed by 2 bases and J by 6 bases, leaving 17 bases between them. The CDR3 here is CASSETTGTGFNEQFF. The CDR3 nucleotides read TGTGCCAGCAGTGAAACAACCGGGACGGGCTTCAATGAGCAGTTCTTC. Full variable domain (outside the CDR3, taken from reference TRBV2 and TRBJ2-1): EPEVTQTPSHQVTQMGQEVILRCVPISNHLYFYWYRQILGQKVEFLVSFYNNEISEKSEIFDDQFSVERPDGSNFTLKIRSTKLEDSAMYFCASSETTGTGFNEQFFGPGTRLTVL.

This clone was seen only a few times. V usage is TRBV5-5 and J usage is TRBJ2-2; the D is unclear. CDR1 is SGHKS and CDR2 is YYEKEE in the germline V gene (reference sequence). The CDR3 spans 12 residues. V shed 4 bases and J shed 6 bases, with 7 bases lying between them. The CDR3 spells CASSLGSGELFF. CDR3 DNA: TGTGCCAGCAGCCTAGGCTCCGGGGAGCTGTTTTTT. Supplemented by reference TRBV5-5 and TRBJ2-2, the full variable domain reads DAGVTQSPTHLIKTRGQQVTLRCSPISGHKSVSWYQQVLGQGPQFIFQYYEKEERGRGNFPDRFSARQFPNYSSELNVNALLLGDSALYLCASSLGSGELFFGEGSRLTVL.

V usage is TRBV2 and J usage is TRBJ1-5; 7 nucleotides match TRBD1. V was clipped by 4 bases and J by 3 bases; unmatched bases: 3. Germline CDR1 SNHLY, CDR2 FYNNEI. The length of the CDR3 is 14 residues. CDR3 amino acids: CASSAGTVNQPQHF. The CDR3 nucleotides are TGTGCCAGCAGTGCAGGGACAGTCAATCAGCCCCAGCATTTT.

This clone was found once. This sequence joins TRBV19 and TRBJ1-5, with D possibly being TRBD1 (6 bases). Germline CDR1 reads LNHDA; CDR2 reads SQIVND (reference sequence). V was clipped by 8 bases and J by 0 bases, with 26 bases between them. The CDR3 spans 19 residues. The CDR3 region is CASRGRVGLRGNSNQPQHF. CDR3 DNA sequence: TGTGCCAGTCGGGGGCGGGTCGGTTTGAGGGGGAATAGCAATCAGCCCCAGCATTTT.

This chain uses TRBV18 with TRBJ2-7, with D unclear. The CDR3 sequence is 13 residues long. Trimming took 2 bases from V and 2 from J, leaving 7 bases between them. The germline V gene encodes CDR1 KGHSH and CDR2 LQKENI. The CDR3 DNA reads TGTGCCAGCTCACCAAACTCTGCCTACGAGCAGTACTTC. This encodes CASSPNSAYEQYF.

The sample holds one count of this clone. The V and J genes are TRBV19 and TRBJ1-2; D ambiguous. Germline CDR1 reads LNHDA; CDR2 reads SQIVND (reference sequence). The V gene lost 6 bases and the J gene lost 4 bases, with 15 bases spanning the gap. The CDR3 runs 14 residues. The CDR3 protein is CASRTTTSGYGYTF. The CDR3 nucleotides read TGTGCCAGTAGGACCACAACTTCTGGCTATGGCTACACCTTC.

CDR3 sequence: CASSQDRGRFQHF. DNA of the CDR3: TGTGCCAGCAGTCAGGACAGGGGCCGATTCCAGCATTTT. This chain links TRBV2 with TRBJ1-5, with 9 bases aligning to TRBD1. The CDR3 is made up of 13 amino acids. V lost 5 bases, J lost 12 bases, and 8 bases stayed unmatched. The germline gives CDR1 SNHLY, CDR2 FYNNEI.

The chain uses TRBV6-5 and TRBJ2-7; weak D call: TRBD1 (6 bases). The CDR3 sequence is 14 residues long. Germline values: CDR1 MNHEY, CDR2 SVGAGI. V was cut by 6 bases and J by 0 bases, with 12 bases left in between. In DNA, the CDR3 is TGTGCCAGCAGCCTTAGGACAGACTCCTACGAGCAGTACTTC. Translation: CASSLRTDSYEQYF.

This chain joins TRBV19 and TRBJ2-7, with 12 bases that match TRBD2. CDR3 length: 16 residues. Germline assignment: CDR1 LNHDA and CDR2 SQIVND (reference sequence). V was clipped by 4 bases and J by 3 bases; unmatched bases: 7. CDR3 sequence reads: CASSTPTSGSLYEQYF. The CDR3 coding sequence is TGTGCCAGTAGTACACCGACTAGCGGGAGCCTCTACGAGCAGTACTTC.

V is TRBV5-4 and J is TRBJ2-7, with TRBD2 identical over 7 bases. J gave up 5 bases and V 0 bases, and 2 bases lay outside the gene matches. The V gene's germline CDR1 is SGHNT and CDR2 YYREEE (reference sequence). The CDR3 covers 13 residues. CDR3 nucleotides: TGTGCCAGCAGCTTGGCGGGAGGCCACGAGCAGTACTTC. Its protein product is CASSLAGGHEQYF. Full variable domain (missing parts from reference TRBV5-4 and TRBJ2-7): ETGVTQSPTHLIKTRGQQVTLRCSSQSGHNTVSWYQQALGQGPQFIFQYYREEENGRGNFPPRFSGLQFPNYSSELNVNALELDDSALYLCASSLAGGHEQYFGPGTRLTVT.

This clone was seen repeatedly, ten times or more. This rearrangement joins TRBV5-1 to TRBJ1-3, with TRBD1 matching 7 bases. V gave up 0 bases and J gave up 4 bases; unmatched junction bases: 10. Germline CDR1 SGHRS, CDR2 YFSETQ. The CDR3 runs 17 residues. For the CDR3, the DNA is TGCGCCAGCAGCTTGGAGACAGGGCTCGGGTCCGGAAACACCATATATTTT. This sequence encodes CASSLETGLGSGNTIYF.

The rearrangement uses TRBV4-2 and TRBJ2-7; D not resolved. Germline CDR1 is LGHNA and CDR2 is YNFKEQ. With 0 bases removed from V and 0 bases from J, the gap between germline ends came to 15 bases. The CDR3 spans 17 residues. CDR3 region: CASSQEVGGFSSYEQYF. DNA of the CDR3: TGTGCCAGCAGCCAAGAAGTGGGCGGCTTTAGCTCCTACGAGCAGTACTTC.

The chain is built from TRBV5-4 and TRBJ2-3; TRBD2 aligns across 8 bases. The CDR3 loop spans 14 amino acids. From germline, CDR1 is SGHNT and CDR2 YYREEE (reference sequence). Losses at the gene ends were 1 base for V and 6 bases for J; bases not matched to a gene: 4. CDR3 residues: CASSLRGGDDTQYF. CDR3 nucleotides: TGTGCCAGCAGCTTGCGGGGGGGAGACGATACGCAGTATTTT.

This chain connects TRBV27 to TRBJ1-4, with D unclear. Per the germline V gene, CDR1 is MNHEY and CDR2 is SMNVEV (reference sequence). V lost 6 bases to trimming and J lost 2 bases, with 13 bases between them. The CDR3 totals 15 residues. The CDR3 DNA reads as TGTGCCAGCAGCCCCCTGGGAGCGACTAATGAAAAACTGTTTTTT. Its protein product is CASSPLGATNEKLFF. The whole variable domain, filled in from reference TRBV27 and TRBJ1-4, reads EAQVTQNPRYLITVTGKKLTVTCSQNMNHEYMSWYRQDPGLGLRQIYYSMNVEVTDKGDVPEGYKVSRKEKRNFPLILESPSPNQTSLYFCASSPLGATNEKLFFGSGTQLSVL.

This clone was recorded only once. This chain uses TRBV2 with TRBJ2-7; D could derive from TRBD1 or TRBD2 (5 bases each). The CDR3 length is 11 residues. Trimming removed 3 bases at V and 9 bases at J, with 9 bases between. CDR1 is SNHLY, CDR2 FYNNEI, per germline. The CDR3 nucleotides are TGTGCCAGCAGTGAGGGGGACGCGCAGTACTTC. Translation: CASSEGDAQYF.

The V call is TRBV10-2, the J call TRBJ2-7; D remains unclear. Germline V gene data show CDR1 as WSHSY and CDR2 as SAAADI. The CDR3 runs 13 residues. V was clipped by 2 bases and J by 5 bases, with 10 bases between them. For the CDR3, the DNA is TGCGCCAGCAGTGAGACTGGTTGGGACGAGCAGTACTTC. Amino acid sequence: CASSETGWDEQYF.